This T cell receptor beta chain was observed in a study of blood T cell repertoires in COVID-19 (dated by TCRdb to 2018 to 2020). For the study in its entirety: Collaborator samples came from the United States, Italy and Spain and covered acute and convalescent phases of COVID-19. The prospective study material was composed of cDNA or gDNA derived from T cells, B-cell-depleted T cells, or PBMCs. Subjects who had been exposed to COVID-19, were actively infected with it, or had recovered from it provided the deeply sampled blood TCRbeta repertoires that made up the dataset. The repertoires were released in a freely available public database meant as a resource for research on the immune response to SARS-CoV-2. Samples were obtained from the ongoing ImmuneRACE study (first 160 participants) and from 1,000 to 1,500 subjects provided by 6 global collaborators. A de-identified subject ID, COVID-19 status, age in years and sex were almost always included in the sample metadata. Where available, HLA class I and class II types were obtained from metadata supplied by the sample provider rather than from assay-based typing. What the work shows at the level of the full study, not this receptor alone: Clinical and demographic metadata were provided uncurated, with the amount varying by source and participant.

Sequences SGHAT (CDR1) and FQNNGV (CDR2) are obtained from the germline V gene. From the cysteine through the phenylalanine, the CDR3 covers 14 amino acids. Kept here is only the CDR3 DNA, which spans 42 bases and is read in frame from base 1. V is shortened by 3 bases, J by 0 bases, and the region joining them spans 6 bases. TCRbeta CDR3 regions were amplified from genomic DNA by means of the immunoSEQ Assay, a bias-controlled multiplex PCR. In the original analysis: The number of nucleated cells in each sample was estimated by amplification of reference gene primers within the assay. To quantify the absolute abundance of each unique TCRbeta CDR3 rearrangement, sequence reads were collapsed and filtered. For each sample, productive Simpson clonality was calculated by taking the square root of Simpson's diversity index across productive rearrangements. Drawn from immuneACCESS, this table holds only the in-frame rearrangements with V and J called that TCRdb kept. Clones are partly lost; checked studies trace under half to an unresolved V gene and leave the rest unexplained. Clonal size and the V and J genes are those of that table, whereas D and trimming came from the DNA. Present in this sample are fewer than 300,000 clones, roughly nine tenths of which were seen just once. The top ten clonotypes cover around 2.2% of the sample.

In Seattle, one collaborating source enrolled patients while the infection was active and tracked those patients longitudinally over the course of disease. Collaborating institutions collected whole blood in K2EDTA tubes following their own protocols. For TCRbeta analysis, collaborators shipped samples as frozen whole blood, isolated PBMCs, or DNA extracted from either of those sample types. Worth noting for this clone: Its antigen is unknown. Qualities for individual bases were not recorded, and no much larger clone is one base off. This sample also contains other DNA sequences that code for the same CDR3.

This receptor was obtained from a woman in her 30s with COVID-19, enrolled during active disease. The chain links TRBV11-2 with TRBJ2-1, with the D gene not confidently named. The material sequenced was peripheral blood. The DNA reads TGTGCCAGCAGCTTCCGGAGCTCCTACAATGAGCAGTTCTTC. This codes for CASSFRSSYNEQFF.